The 9 T cell receptor beta chains listed next were all sequenced from one sample in a study of T cells in Graves' hyperthyroidism and ophthalmopathy. TCR beta CDR3 regions were amplified from RNA transcripts. First-round RT-PCR with HTBI primers amplified the TCR CDR3 region. TCRdb reprocessed the multiplex PCR reads via MiXCR and lists one record per CDR3 protein. This table holds 500,000 to 750,000 distinct CDR3 sequences, about half found once. The specimen sequenced was peripheral blood or thyroid tissue (not recorded which). All receptors derive from a young woman with Graves' hyperthyroidism.

Concerning this clonotype itself: A much bigger clone sits one base away, suggesting this may be a read error. The rearrangement joins TRBV7-2 to TRBJ2-5; perhaps TRBD1 as D (6 bases). This CDR3 region has 13 residues. Per germline, CDR1 SGHTA and CDR2 FQGNSA. CDR3 sequence reads: CAGSRGGVETQYF. The CDR3 nucleotides are TGTGCCGGCAGCAGGGGCGGCGTGGAGACCCAGTACTTC.

At least ten counts were recorded for this clonotype. V is TRBV25-1 and J is TRBJ1-2; TRBD1 aligns across 9 bases. This CDR3 region has 15 residues. In germline, CDR1 is MGHDK, CDR2 SYGVNS. Trimming removed 4 bases from V and 4 bases from J; junction bases left unmatched: 7. For the CDR3, the DNA is TGTGCCAGCAGTGGCCACAGGGGGCGAGGCTATGGCTACACCTTC. Translated, it gives CASSGHRGRGYGYTF.

The table lists this clonotype with many counts. The chain is built from TRBV12-5 and TRBJ1-1, with D unclear. The CDR3 spans 14 residues. Between the trimmed V and J ends, which lost 2 bases and 1 base, there was a span of 8 bases. CDR1 is LGHNT and CDR2 is FRNRAP in the germline V gene. The DNA for the CDR3 is TGTGCTAGTGGTTTGTCGGGGTCGAACACTGAAGCTTTCTTT. The encoded protein is CASGLSGSNTEAFF.

This clonotype was seen ten or more times. The chain carries TRBV9 and TRBJ2-7, with 11 nucleotides matching TRBD2. Trimming removed 4 bases from V and 3 bases from J; junction bases left unmatched: 6. In germline, CDR1 is SGDLS, CDR2 YYNGEE. The CDR3 is 15 residues long. CDR3 in amino acids: CASSPGLAELYEQYF. The CDR3 bases are TGTGCCAGCAGCCCGGGACTAGCGGAGCTCTACGAGCAGTACTTC.

This chain links TRBV20-1 with TRBJ2-7, with a tentative D call TRBD1 (6 bases). CDR1 DFQATT and CDR2 SNEGSKA come from the germline V gene (reference sequence). The CDR3 extends over 11 amino acids. Trimming pared 6 bases from V and 2 bases from J, leaving 8 bases between. This CDR3 reads CSARQAYEQYF. The CDR3 DNA sequence: TGCAGTGCCCGACAGGCCTACGAGCAGTACTTC.

The sample holds many counts of this clonotype. The rearrangement links TRBV20-1 to TRBJ1-6; 9 bases match TRBD1. The CDR3 runs 16 residues. CDR1 and CDR2 from the germline V gene are DFQATT and SNEGSKA (reference sequence). J gave up 4 bases and V 5 bases, and 9 bases lay outside the gene matches. CDR3 DNA sequence: TGCAGTGCTGGCCGGGACAGGGTCCTTTATAATTCACCCCTCCACTTT. Its translation: CSAGRDRVLYNSPLHF.

The sample holds many counts of this clonotype. The chain is built from TRBV20-1 and TRBJ1-3; D remains unclear. The CDR3 runs 13 residues. Germline V CDR1 and CDR2: DFQATT, SNEGSKA (reference sequence). V lost 5 bases to trimming and J lost 0 bases, with 8 bases between them. Written as DNA, the CDR3 is TGCAGTGCTCCAGAGAGCTCTGGAAACACCATATATTTT. Its translation: CSAPESSGNTIYF.

For the CDR3, the DNA is TGCAGTGCTAGAGTTTCCGGGGTGCAGGGCAACTATGGCTACACCTTC. Translating gives CSARVSGVQGNYGYTF. The chain joins TRBV20-1 to TRBJ1-2; D may be TRBD1 (5 bases). The germline gives CDR1 DFQATT, CDR2 SNEGSKA (reference sequence). This CDR3 spans 16 amino acids. Trimming took 1 base from V and 2 from J, leaving 17 bases between them.

This clonotype was counted at least ten times. This may arise from a read error, as a much more abundant clone is one base away. V is TRBV24-1 and J is TRBJ2-7, with D possibly TRBD1 on 6 matching bases. V was clipped by 4 bases and J by 7 bases, with 10 bases between them. This CDR3 is 12 amino acids long. Germline CDR1 and CDR2: KGHDR and SFDVKD. CDR3 sequence: CATSDRDNEQYF. The CDR3 DNA reads as TGTGCCACCAGTGACAGGGACAATGAGCAGTACTTC.